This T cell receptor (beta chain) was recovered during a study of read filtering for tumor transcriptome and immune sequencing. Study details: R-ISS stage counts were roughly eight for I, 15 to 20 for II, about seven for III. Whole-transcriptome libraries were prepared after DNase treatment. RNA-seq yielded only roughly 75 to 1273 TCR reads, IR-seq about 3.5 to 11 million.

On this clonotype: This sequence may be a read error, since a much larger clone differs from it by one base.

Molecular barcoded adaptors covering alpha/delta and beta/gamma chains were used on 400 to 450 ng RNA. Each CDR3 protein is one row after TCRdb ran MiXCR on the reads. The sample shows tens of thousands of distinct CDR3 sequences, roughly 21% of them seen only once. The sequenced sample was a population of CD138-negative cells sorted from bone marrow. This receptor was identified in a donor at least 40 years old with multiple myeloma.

CDR3 nucleotide sequence: TGCGCCAGCAGCTTGACGGGGATGAACACTGAAGCTGTCTTT. Its protein product is CASSLTGMNTEAVF. V is TRBV5-1 and J is TRBJ1-1; D remains unclear. Germline-derived CDR1 and CDR2 are SGHRS and YFSETQ. The CDR3 has 14 amino acids.